The subject of this entry is one T cell receptor (beta chain). Its antigen is not yet known. Per-nucleotide qualities are absent, and no much larger clonotype sits a single base away. The donors belonged to the validation cohort of about 130 subjects, which was separate from the approximately 610-subject first cohort. Receptor amplification or capture employed the immunoSEQ multiplex PCR assay. The original methods were these. To diagnose cytomegalovirus status from the catalog of TCR beta chain sequences, a statistical classification framework was built. TCRdb provides this immuneACCESS table in a form limited to in-frame rearrangements. Some clones are lacking; in checked studies, under half of them reflect an unresolved V gene, and why the rest are absent is not known. For V, J and clone size, that table is used; D and trimming come from the DNA. For this sample there are 150,000 to 200,000 clones; roughly 88% appear just once. Together, the top ten hold more than 1.2% of the sample.

The data were obtained in a study of cytomegalovirus exposure and HLA in healthy donors (TCRdb year 2017). Turning to the overall study: The 700 or so repertoires of the first cohort and the 120 or so validation repertoires were produced on the same platform, according to a later analysis. A separate validation cohort of roughly 130 different subjects was used in addition to the approximately 700-subject first cohort. The aim of the study was to test whether cataloging public T cell receptors could identify signatures of past pathogen exposure. The study combined high-throughput TCR immunosequencing, statistical association of individual TCRs with disease status, and machine learning to predict cytomegalovirus infection status.

Results the study describes overall, beyond this receptor: The authors suggested that the approach could potentially be generalized to other disease states and immunological phenotypes. While some public TCRs were present in many individuals, most TCR sequences turned up only very rarely across donors. A few of the identified cytomegalovirus-associated TCR beta chains were confirmed in vitro to be specific for cytomegalovirus antigens. The validation cohort had no HLA typing available for a later analysis, so co-occurrence within that cohort was assessed over all 120 or so repertoires. A total of about 150 TCR beta chains were listed by the study as associated with cytomegalovirus. The classifier was reported to diagnose cytomegalovirus status with high specificity and sensitivity in both the original and validation cohorts. Of the cluster scores, 85% to 95% were above 0 in a later analysis, which found that TCRs clustered in the first cohort also tended to co-occur in the approximately 120 validation repertoires.

Trimming takes 6 bases off V and 5 bases off J; junction bases not matched to a gene: 6. The CDR3 covers 13 residues, taking in both the cysteine and the phenylalanine. Only the CDR3 part of the read is kept: 39 bases, read in frame from the first base. The germline V gene sets CDR1 to SQVTM and CDR2 to ANQGSEA. The chain joins TRBV29-1 to TRBJ1-4; 7 of the junction bases match TRBD1. Sequencing used PBMCs. The TCR originated in a woman aged 18-29 years in good health and CMV-seronegative. The encoded CDR3 is CSVGDSGNEKLFF. The bases are TGCAGCGTCGGGGACAGCGGGAATGAAAAACTGTTTTTT.